These 18 T cell receptor beta chains were all obtained from the same sample, sequenced in a study of blood T cell repertoires in COVID-19 (dated by TCRdb to between 2020 and 2021). The method was the immunoSEQ multiplex PCR assay. TCRdb holds this immuneACCESS table with in-frame rearrangements only. Some clones are missing; in checked studies, unresolved V genes explain under half, and the rest has no known cause. In all, the sample holds under 110,000 clones, and approximately 87% of those were seen once. Jointly, the top ten make up around a tenth of the sample. Sequenced: peripheral blood. These TCRs come from a woman in her thirties with acute or convalescent COVID-19.

The chain joins TRBV5-6 to TRBJ2-1; D is perhaps TRBD2 (5 bases). The CDR3 runs 14 residues. V was cut by 4 bases and J by 5 bases, with 13 bases left in between. The germline gives CDR1 SGHDT, CDR2 YYEEEE. The chain's CDR3 is CASSHLASNNEQFF. DNA for the CDR3: TGTGCCAGCAGCCATCTGGCTAGCAACAATGAGCAGTTCTTC. Drawing the rest from reference TRBV5-6 and TRBJ2-1, the complete variable domain is DAGVTQSPTHLIKTRGQQVTLRCSPKSGHDTVSWYQQALGQGPQFIFQYYEEEERQRGNFPDRFSGHQFPNYSSELNVNALLLGDSALYLCASSHLASNNEQFFGPGTRLTVL.

This clone was seen a single time. This chain links TRBV7-8 with TRBJ2-1, with 8 bases identical to TRBD2. Germline V lookup: CDR1 SGHVS, CDR2 FQNEAQ. V dropped 3 bases and J dropped 7; count of bases not matched to a gene: 8. CDR3 size: 15 residues. CDR3 protein: CASSLAILAENEQFF. As DNA, the CDR3 is TGTGCCAGCAGCTTGGCCATACTAGCGGAAAATGAGCAGTTCTTC.

A word on this clone: The same CDR3 can be traced to other DNA sequences in this sample. The genes are TRBV7-8 and TRBJ1-2, with D maybe TRBD1 (5 bases). There are 16 residues in the CDR3. With 1 base removed from V and 2 bases from J, the gap between germline ends came to 14 bases. From germline, CDR1 is SGHVS and CDR2 FQNEAQ. CDR3 loop: CASSLVGGLLNYGYTF. CDR3 nucleotide sequence: TGTGCCAGCAGCTTAGTCGGGGGACTCTTGAACTATGGCTACACCTTC.

The chain carries TRBV5-4 and TRBJ2-3, with 7 bases aligning to TRBD1. Germline lookup yields CDR1 SGHNT and CDR2 YYREEE (reference sequence). The ends lost 4 bases at V and 2 bases at J; junction bases unmatched: 1. CDR3 length: 13 amino acids. CDR3 bases: TGTGCCAGCAGCCAGGGGGTCACAGATACGCAGTATTTT. It is translated as CASSQGVTDTQYF.

V and J are TRBV18 and TRBJ2-7; no definite D call. The germline V gene encodes CDR1 KGHSH and CDR2 LQKENI. The CDR3 runs 12 residues. The V end was cut by 0 bases, the J end by 2 bases, with 2 bases between. For the CDR3, the DNA is TGTGCCAGCTCACCACCCACCTACGAGCAGTACTTC. Translated, it gives CASSPPTYEQYF.

This rearrangement joins TRBV9 to TRBJ2-7, with a weak D call TRBD2 (6 bases). Germline assignment: CDR1 SGDLS and CDR2 YYNGEE. This CDR3 is 15 amino acids long. The V and J ends lost 0 bases and 0 bases respectively, with 10 bases between them. CDR3 DNA sequence: TGTGCCAGCAGCGTAGGGGAGACTAGCTCCTACGAGCAGTACTTC. Protein product: CASSVGETSSYEQYF.

This chain links TRBV19 with TRBJ2-7; D is uncertain. CDR3 length equals 13 residues. Germline CDR1 reads LNHDA; CDR2 reads SQIVND (reference sequence). The V end lost 5 bases, the J end lost 2 bases, and 10 bases lay between the germline ends. CDR3 DNA: TGTGCCAGTAGTCCGCAGGCGACCTACGAGCAGTACTTC. Translated: CASSPQATYEQYF.

The chain is built from TRBV11-3 and TRBJ2-6, with 10 bases that match TRBD1. The CDR3 loop spans 18 amino acids. Trimming at V came to 4 bases and at J to 0 bases, leaving 6 bases not matched to a gene. CDR1 SGHNT and CDR2 YENEEA come from the germline V gene. This CDR3 is CASSSTGGGSSGANVLTF. In DNA form, the CDR3 reads TGTGCCAGCAGCTCGACAGGGGGCGGGAGCTCTGGGGCCAACGTCCTGACTTTC.

V usage is TRBV24-1 and J usage is TRBJ1-2; 7 bases agree with TRBD1. CDR3 size: 14 residues. Germline V gives CDR1 KGHDR, CDR2 SFDVKD. Losses at the gene ends were 2 bases for V and 7 bases for J; bases not matched to a gene: 6. CDR3 DNA sequence: TGTGCCACCAGTGATTCCCTCGACAGGGCTGGCTACACCTTC. It codes for CATSDSLDRAGYTF.

The V call is TRBV5-1, the J call TRBJ2-3; 10 positions agree with TRBD2. Germline V gene data show CDR1 as SGHRS and CDR2 as YFSETQ. The V gene end was trimmed by 2 bases and the J gene end by 2 bases; junction bases not matched to a gene: 17. The CDR3 extends over 20 amino acids. CDR3: CASSFFPSGGLLPTTDTQYF. The CDR3 DNA reads as TGCGCCAGCAGCTTTTTCCCTAGCGGGGGCCTTCTTCCCACCACAGATACGCAGTATTTT.

This clone was counted a single time. The chain couples TRBV7-3 to TRBJ1-3; the match to TRBD1 covers 9 bases. This CDR3 comprises 16 residues. CDR1 and CDR2 (germline): SGHTA, FQGTGA. The V segment lost 5 bases and the J segment 4 bases; nucleotides outside the gene matches: 9. The CDR3 DNA reads TGTGCCAGCAGCCCCCACGGTGGACAGGGGGGAAACACCATATATTTT. It specifies CASSPHGGQGGNTIYF.

There are a few counts of this clone. The chain couples TRBV10-3 to TRBJ1-4; 7 nucleotides line up with TRBD1. Germline CDR1 ENHRY, CDR2 SYGVKD. CDR3 length equals 13 residues. V lost 10 bases, J lost 8 bases, and 10 bases stayed unmatched. This chain's CDR3 is CATGTVSEEKLFF. The CDR3 nucleotides are TGTGCCACCGGGACAGTCTCCGAGGAAAAACTGTTTTTT.

The V call is TRBV19, the J call TRBJ1-3, with 7 nucleotides matching TRBD1. Germline V CDR1 and CDR2: LNHDA, SQIVND (reference sequence). The CDR3 is 16 residues long. Unmatched junction bases numbered 7, after V lost 4 bases and J lost 1 base. The CDR3: CASSKYGRGSGNTIYF. The DNA for the CDR3 is TGTGCCAGTAGTAAGTATGGCAGGGGGTCTGGAAACACCATATATTTT.

The chain carries TRBV6-6 and TRBJ2-3; 7 bases map to TRBD2. CDR1 MNHNY and CDR2 SVGAGI come from the germline V gene (reference sequence). The CDR3 contains 17 residues. With 5 bases clipped from V and 1 base from J, the junction kept 12 bases outside the gene matches. The CDR3 reads CASSHFVGGSRTDTQYF. CDR3 in DNA: TGTGCCAGCAGTCATTTTGTGGGGGGGTCTCGCACAGATACGCAGTATTTT.

This clone was observed a handful of times. J is TRBJ1-5 and V is TRBV28; 7 bases are shared with TRBD1. J lost 7 bases, V lost 6 bases, and 9 bases had no gene match. Germline CDR1 and CDR2: MDHEN and SYDVKM. The CDR3 sequence is 14 residues long. CDR3 region: CASSMTGPRQPQHF. The CDR3 coding sequence is TGTGCCAGCAGCATGACAGGGCCCAGGCAGCCCCAGCATTTT.

The chain employs TRBV29-1 and TRBJ2-1, with no clear D. The CDR3 runs to 10 residues. Trimming shortened V by 6 bases and J by 5 bases, and 5 bases separated the two germline ends. Germline V lookup: CDR1 SQVTM, CDR2 ANQGSEA. In DNA, the CDR3 is TGCAGCGTAGCAAACAATGAGCAGTTCTTC. Amino acids: CSVANNEQFF.

V usage is TRBV30 and J usage is TRBJ2-7; 7 bases are a match to TRBD1. Losses at the gene ends were 2 bases for V and 6 bases for J; bases not matched to a gene: 4. CDR1 is GTSNPN and CDR2 is SVGIG in the germline V gene (reference sequence). CDR3 length: 12 residues. CDR3 sequence reads: CAWSTTGFEQYF. The CDR3 nucleotides read TGTGCCTGGAGTACGACAGGGTTCGAGCAGTACTTC.

J is TRBJ2-7 and V is TRBV10-3; 8 bases fit TRBD1. V was clipped by 6 bases and J by 6 bases; unmatched bases: 13. The CDR3 is 15 amino acids. Germline CDR1 reads ENHRY; CDR2 reads SYGVKD. The CDR3 is CAIRGGGQGIGEQYF. CDR3 DNA: TGTGCCATCAGGGGCGGAGGACAGGGCATCGGCGAGCAGTACTTC.